The 22 T cell receptor beta chains below come from one sample, sequenced in a study of shared clonotypes between healthy human individuals. The repertoire was sequenced with immunoSEQ multiplex PCR; TCRdb's copy has only in-frame clones and lacks some. The sample includes around 1.5 million clones, approximately 98% of them seen just once. The specimen sequenced was naive CD4+ T cells sorted from blood. The sample's subset: CD45RA+ positively selected. The receptors were sampled from a man aged 25 to 40 in good health.

The chain carries TRBV19 and TRBJ1-1; the D gene is possibly TRBD1 (6 bases). The CDR3 consists of 14 residues. Germline CDR1 is LNHDA and CDR2 is SQIVND (reference sequence). Trimming cost V 6 bases and J 1 base, with 12 bases left between them. In DNA, the CDR3 is TGTGCCAGTAGCCATAGCAGGGGGAACACTGAAGCTTTCTTT. Translating gives CASSHSRGNTEAFF.

The V gene is TRBV5-1, the J gene TRBJ2-6; D unclear. The CDR3 is 16 amino acids. Germline values: CDR1 SGHRS, CDR2 YFSETQ. With 0 bases removed from V and 5 bases from J, the gap between germline ends came to 12 bases. DNA for the CDR3: TGCGCCAGCAGCTTGGACAGCATGCTCTGGGCCAACGTCCTGACTTTC. It translates to CASSLDSMLWANVLTF.

The rearrangement joins TRBV28 to TRBJ1-5, with D uncertain. The V end was cut by 6 bases, the J end by 6 bases, with 6 bases between. Germline V CDR1 and CDR2: MDHEN, SYDVKM. The length of the CDR3 is 11 residues. CDR3 loop: CASSKIQPQHF. CDR3 DNA sequence: TGTGCCAGCAGCAAGATTCAGCCCCAGCATTTT.

The chain recombines TRBV27 with TRBJ2-5, with D uncertain. Looked up from germline, CDR1 is MNHEY and CDR2 is SMNVEV (reference sequence). Trimming removed 7 bases from V and 4 bases from J, with 16 bases in between. The CDR3 has 14 residues. The CDR3 DNA sequence: TGTGCCAGCAAGTCCTTTACTCTCGGAGAGACCCAGTACTTC. Its protein product is CASKSFTLGETQYF.

Written as DNA, the CDR3 is TGTGCCAGCAATGGAGGTAGCTCCTACGAGCAGTACTTC. This translates into CASNGGSSYEQYF. This chain joins TRBV7-2 and TRBJ2-7, with a weak D call TRBD2 (5 bases). Germline lookup yields CDR1 SGHTA and CDR2 FQGNSA. The CDR3 runs to 13 residues. V lost 7 bases and J 0 bases, leaving 10 bases between the germline ends.

The chain is built from TRBV10-1 and TRBJ2-1; weak D call: TRBD2 (5 bases). The V and J ends lost 3 bases and 5 bases respectively, with 17 bases between them. Germline-derived CDR1 and CDR2 are WNHNN and SYGVQD (reference sequence). The CDR3 is made up of 16 amino acids. The CDR3 here is CASSDVQRLPNNEQFF. As DNA, the CDR3 is TGCGCCAGCAGTGACGTCCAGAGACTACCGAACAATGAGCAGTTCTTC.

Only one count was recorded for this clone. V gene TRBV5-1 combines with J gene TRBJ2-3, with 7 positions matching TRBD2. Germline values: CDR1 SGHRS, CDR2 YFSETQ. The CDR3 is 15 residues long. Trimming took 4 bases from V and 5 from J; bases not matched to a gene: 10. The chain's CDR3 is CASSTTPAGVDTQYF. In nucleotides, the CDR3 is TGCGCCAGCAGCACCACCCCTGCGGGAGTAGATACGCAGTATTTT.

The genes are TRBV5-4 and TRBJ1-2; maybe TRBD1 (5 bases). The CDR3 covers 16 residues. CDR1 SGHNT and CDR2 YYREEE come from the germline V gene (reference sequence). The ends were cut back, 2 bases at V and 4 bases at J, with 18 bases in the middle. DNA for the CDR3: TGTGCCAGCAGCTTTCCCTCGCAGGGTGCCTCCTATGGCTACACCTTC. It encodes CASSFPSQGASYGYTF.

The chain couples TRBV20-1 to TRBJ2-1; 7 nucleotides match TRBD2. Germline V gene sequence: CDR1 DFQATT, CDR2 SNEGSKA (reference sequence). This CDR3 is built from 10 residues. CDR3 loop: CRALADEQFF. In DNA, the CDR3 is TGCAGGGCTCTAGCGGATGAGCAGTTCTTC.

The chain combines TRBV7-9 with TRBJ2-1, with D possibly being TRBD1 (6 bases). Germline V gives CDR1 SEHNR, CDR2 FQNEAQ (reference sequence). The CDR3 extends over 13 amino acids. V shed 2 bases and J shed 7 bases, with 9 bases lying between them. The CDR3 DNA reads TGTGCCAGCAGCTTATTCAGGGGTAATGAGCAGTTCTTC. As protein: CASSLFRGNEQFF.

With respect to this clone: In the same sample, other DNA sequences code for this CDR3. V is TRBV10-3 and J is TRBJ1-1, with 7 positions matching TRBD1. Germline loops: CDR1 ENHRY, CDR2 SYGVKD. Trimming took 6 bases from V and 1 from J; bases not matched to a gene: 5. The CDR3 consists of 14 residues. CDR3 loop: CAISRQGGNTEAFF. CDR3 DNA: TGTGCCATCAGCAGACAGGGTGGGAACACTGAAGCTTTCTTT.

The V gene is TRBV6-1, the J gene TRBJ2-1, with 7 bases aligning to TRBD2. V dropped 2 bases and J dropped 15; count of bases not matched to a gene: 10. Germline V gene lookup returns CDR1 MNHNS and CDR2 SASEGT. The CDR3 is made up of 13 amino acids. The CDR3 DNA reads as TGTGCCAGCAGTGAATCCCGCGGACTAGAGTGGTTCTTC. Its translation: CASSESRGLEWFF.

The chain combines TRBV14 with TRBJ1-2, with 9 bases matching TRBD1. This CDR3 is built from 15 residues. The germline V gene encodes CDR1 SGHDN and CDR2 FVKESK. Trimming removed 5 bases from V and 6 bases from J; junction bases left unmatched: 10. CDR3 coding DNA: TGTGCCAGCAGCTACCTTACAGGGGGCGCGGATGGCTACACCTTC. Translation gives CASSYLTGGADGYTF. The entire variable domain, with the rest obtained from reference TRBV14 and TRBJ1-2, is as follows: EAGVTQFPSHSVIEKGQTVTLRCDPISGHDNLYWYRRVMGKEIKFLLHFVKESKQDESGMPNNRFLAERTGGTYSTLKVQPAELEDSGVYFCASSYLTGGADGYTFGSGTRLTVV.

The chain combines TRBV5-4 with TRBJ2-1; the match to TRBD1 covers 10 bases. V lost 2 bases to trimming and J lost 7 bases; unmatched junction nucleotides: 9. CDR1 is SGHNT, CDR2 YYREEE, per germline (reference sequence). The CDR3 spans 16 residues. This chain's CDR3 is CASSFFRDRGYNEQFF. The DNA of the CDR3 is TGTGCCAGCAGCTTTTTCCGGGACAGGGGCTATAATGAGCAGTTCTTC.

Comment on this clone: This sample also contains other DNA sequences that code for the same CDR3. The genes are TRBV5-4 and TRBJ2-5; D call uncertain. Trimming took 0 bases from V and 1 from J, leaving 7 bases between them. The CDR3 consists of 14 residues. Germline CDR1 and CDR2: SGHNT and YYREEE (reference sequence). This CDR3 is CASSLGRAQETQYF. The CDR3 bases are TGTGCCAGCAGCTTGGGTAGGGCCCAAGAGACCCAGTACTTC.

The genes are TRBV5-4 and TRBJ2-5, with D possibly matching TRBD1 (6 bases). Germline CDR1 and CDR2: SGHNT and YYREEE (reference sequence). This CDR3 has 13 residues. Between the trimmed V and J ends, which lost 6 bases and 3 bases, there was a span of 12 bases. The CDR3 is CASNLRGKETQYF. Written as DNA, the CDR3 is TGTGCCAGCAATCTAAGGGGGAAAGAGACCCAGTACTTC.

Regarding this clone: This specimen includes other DNA sequences encoding the same CDR3. The genes are TRBV19 and TRBJ2-3; no reliable D call. Germline V CDR1 and CDR2: LNHDA, SQIVND (reference sequence). V lost 3 bases, J lost 3 bases, and 1 base lay in between. This CDR3 contains 11 residues. CDR3: CASSMTDTQYF. In nucleotides, the CDR3 is TGTGCCAGTAGTATGACAGATACGCAGTATTTT.

The rearrangement links TRBV6-1 to TRBJ2-1, with D tentatively TRBD1 (6 bases). Germline CDR1 and CDR2: MNHNS and SASEGT. The CDR3 sequence is 16 residues long. The V and J ends lost 4 bases and 9 bases respectively, with 22 bases between them. The CDR3 coding sequence is TGTGCCAGCAGTGCTCGACAGGTATTCGTATATGGTGAGCAGTTCTTC. Protein product: CASSARQVFVYGEQFF.

The chain has TRBV28 and TRBJ1-1; D call uncertain. Germline values: CDR1 MDHEN, CDR2 SYDVKM. V lost 6 bases and J lost 11, with 16 bases in between. This CDR3 comprises 12 residues. The CDR3 sequence is CASRSEFLEAFF. The CDR3 nucleotides are TGTGCCAGCAGATCGGAATTCCTTGAGGCTTTCTTT.

This chain links TRBV6-5 with TRBJ2-5; D may correspond to TRBD1 or TRBD2 (7 bases each). The CDR3 is 15 residues long. With 6 bases removed from V and 5 bases from J, the gap between germline ends came to 19 bases. Germline V gene data show CDR1 as MNHEY and CDR2 as SVGAGI. CDR3: CASSSNRGGRETQYF. The CDR3 nucleotides read TGTGCCAGCAGCTCAAACAGGGGAGGGAGGGAGACCCAGTACTTC.

The CDR3 coding sequence is TGTGCCAGCAGCTTGGCCTGGGACAGGGGTGGCTACACCTTC. This sequence encodes CASSLAWDRGGYTF. This chain uses TRBV5-4 with TRBJ1-2, with 10 bases that match TRBD1. CDR3 length: 14 amino acids. Germline CDR1 SGHNT, CDR2 YYREEE (reference sequence). V gave up 0 bases and J gave up 7 bases; unmatched junction bases: 3.

The DNA for the CDR3 is TGTGCCACCAGCAATCCTCTCTACGAGCAGTACTTC. This gives the protein CATSNPLYEQYF. This sequence joins TRBV15 and TRBJ2-7; D unclear. This CDR3 is 12 amino acids long. Trimming shortened V by 4 bases and J by 3 bases, and 7 bases separated the two germline ends. Germline lookup yields CDR1 LNHNV and CDR2 YYDKDF (reference sequence).